These T cell receptor beta chains were read from a single sample in a study of blood T cell repertoires in COVID-19. The assay was immunoSEQ multiplex PCR, and TCRdb's table has in-frame clones only and misses some. The sample holds fewer than 150,000 clones, about 79% seen once. The sequenced material came from peripheral blood. The receptors were sampled from a woman aged 45 to 65 with acute or convalescent COVID-19. CDR3s include the opening cysteine and the closing phenylalanine or tryptophan. The order of the fields is D gene, clone size, V gene, J gene, CDR3 protein, CDR3 DNA. The D gene is left open where the match is weak. Clone size is shown for a subset of rows, as once, few, many or a class of expanded clone.

>TRBD1|NA|TRBV2|TRBJ1-4
CASIDRTGTNEKLFF
TGTGCCAGCATCGACCGGACAGGCACTAATGAAAAACTGTTTTTT
>NA|NA|TRBV27|TRBJ1-1
CASSSGHPGNTEAFF
TGTGCCAGCAGTTCCGGACATCCGGGGAACACTGAAGCTTTCTTT
>NA|NA|TRBV3-1/TRBV3-2|TRBJ1-2
CASSLFFRANGYTF
TGTGCCAGCAGCCTCTTTTTCAGGGCTAACGGCTACACCTTC
>NA|many|TRBV27|TRBJ2-2
CASSLQWSGELFF
TGTGCCAGCAGTTTACAGTGGAGCGGGGAGCTGTTTTTT
>NA|few|TRBV3-1/TRBV3-2|TRBJ2-3
CASSPKLPSTDTQYF
TGTGCCAGCAGCCCAAAACTTCCTAGCACAGATACGCAGTATTTT
>NA|NA|TRBV18|TRBJ1-5
CASSPPGQNSNQPQHF
TGTGCCAGCTCACCACCTGGACAAAATAGCAATCAGCCCCAGCATTTT
>NA|NA|TRBV5-1|TRBJ2-2
CASRLGGGTGELFF
TGCGCCAGCAGGTTGGGGGGCGGCACCGGGGAGCTGTTTTTT
>TRBD1|once|TRBV30|TRBJ1-1
CAWSPTGGRDTEAFF
TGTGCCTGGAGTCCGACAGGGGGCCGGGACACTGAAGCTTTCTTT
>NA|NA|TRBV5-1|TRBJ1-2
CASSLGQDYGYTF
TGCGCCAGCAGCTTGGGACAAGACTATGGCTACACCTTC
>NA|NA|TRBV15|TRBJ2-6
CATSSFGAAGANVLTF
TGTGCCACCAGCAGTTTTGGGGCCGCTGGGGCCAACGTCCTGACTTTC
>NA|NA|TRBV12-3/TRBV12-4|TRBJ2-7
CASSFTQGYEQYF
TGTGCCAGCAGTTTTACACAGGGCTACGAGCAGTACTTC
>TRBD1|few|TRBV25-1|TRBJ1-6
CASRETGMSSPLHF
TGTGCCAGCAGAGAGACAGGGATGAGTTCACCCCTCCACTTT
>TRBD2|NA|TRBV6-5|TRBJ2-1
CASSLGTSADEQFF
TGTGCCAGCAGTCTCGGGACTAGCGCAGATGAGCAGTTCTTC
>TRBD1|NA|TRBV7-6|TRBJ1-2
CASSLNERQGGYTF
TGTGCCAGCAGCTTAAATGAAAGACAGGGAGGCTACACCTTC
>TRBD1|NA|TRBV5-1|TRBJ1-1
CASKTGTQSSTEAFF
TGCGCCAGCAAGACAGGGACACAATCGAGCACTGAAGCTTTCTTT
>TRBD1|NA|TRBV11-2|TRBJ1-1
CASSLEGQGIAFF
TGTGCCAGCAGCTTAGAGGGACAGGGGATTGCTTTCTTT
>NA|NA|TRBV27|TRBJ1-6
CASSFIPRTNFNSPLHF
TGTGCCAGCAGTTTTATCCCCAGGACAAATTTCAATTCACCCCTCCACTTT
>TRBD1|NA|TRBV6-1|TRBJ1-6
CASSEGQGASNSPLHF
TGTGCCAGCAGTGAGGGACAGGGGGCTTCTAATTCACCCCTCCACTTT
>NA|NA|TRBV30|TRBJ1-3
CAWSGSFSGNTIYF
TGTGCCTGGAGTGGGAGCTTCTCTGGAAACACCATATATTTT
>NA|NA|TRBV30|TRBJ1-2
CAWSQGQGHGYTF
TGTGCCTGGAGCCAGGGGCAGGGGCATGGCTACACCTTC
>NA|NA|TRBV7-8|TRBJ2-1
CASSLRIGAARTYNEQFF
TGTGCCAGCAGCTTAAGAATTGGTGCGGCCAGAACCTACAATGAGCAGTTCTTC
>TRBD2|once|TRBV3-1/TRBV3-2|TRBJ2-1
CASSPRTSGGWSSYNEQFF
TGTGCCAGCAGCCCTCGGACTAGCGGGGGCTGGAGCTCCTACAATGAGCAGTTCTTC
>TRBD1|NA|TRBV30|TRBJ2-2
CAWSGTETTGELFF
TGTGCCTGGTCCGGGACAGAGACCACCGGGGAGCTGTTTTTT
>NA|NA|TRBV29-1|TRBJ2-7
CSAATGYEQYF
TGCAGCGCCGCTACGGGCTACGAGCAGTACTTC
>NA|once|TRBV18|TRBJ2-3
CASSPDRTTDTQYF
TGTGCCAGCTCACCAGACAGGACTACAGATACGCAGTATTTT
>NA|NA|TRBV7-9|TRBJ1-1
CANSPTGLNTEAFF
TGTGCCAACTCACCGACAGGCTTGAACACTGAAGCTTTCTTT
>TRBD1|NA|TRBV30|TRBJ1-2
CAWSRTGGSGYTF
TGTGCCTGGAGTCGGACAGGGGGATCGGGCTACACCTTC
>TRBD1|NA|TRBV18|TRBJ1-2
CASSPSTGQVYGYTF
TGTGCCAGCTCACCGTCTACGGGACAGGTCTATGGCTACACCTTC
>TRBD1|NA|TRBV7-9|TRBJ1-2
CASSSSDRDLIYGYTF
TGTGCCAGCAGCTCGTCAGACAGGGACCTAATTTATGGCTACACCTTC
>NA|NA|TRBV28|TRBJ2-1
CASSSPDSRTYNEQFF
TGTGCCAGCAGTTCCCCCGACTCACGAACCTACAATGAGCAGTTCTTC
>NA|NA|TRBV5-8|TRBJ2-1
CASSKARINHNEQFF
TGTGCCAGCAGCAAAGCCAGGATCAACCACAATGAGCAGTTCTTC
>TRBD2|NA|TRBV2|TRBJ2-5
CASCSGGRLWETQYF
TGTGCCAGCTGCAGCGGGGGGCGTCTTTGGGAGACCCAGTACTTC
>TRBD1|NA|TRBV30|TRBJ2-1
CAWSIDRGQGGYNEQFF
TGTGCCTGGAGTATCGACCGTGGACAGGGTGGTTACAATGAGCAGTTCTTC
>NA|NA|TRBV5-4|TRBJ1-5
CASSLKGGSQPQHF
TGTGCCAGCAGCTTGAAAGGGGGTTCCCAGCCCCAGCATTTT
>NA|NA|TRBV24-1|TRBJ1-2
CATSDLRGNYGYTF
TGTGCCACCAGTGATTTGAGAGGGAACTATGGCTACACCTTC
>TRBD1|NA|TRBV5-5|TRBJ2-2
CASSSLGQVNTGELFF
TGTGCCAGCAGCTCGCTGGGACAGGTTAACACCGGGGAGCTGTTTTTT
>NA|NA|TRBV12-5|TRBJ1-6
CASGLLAGGGNSPLHF
TGTGCTAGTGGTTTGCTAGCGGGGGGCGGTAATTCACCCCTCCACTTT
>TRBD2|NA|TRBV24-1|TRBJ2-3
CATSDLREGPTDTQYF
TGTGCCACCAGTGATTTGCGGGAGGGGCCCACAGATACGCAGTATTTT
>TRBD1|NA|TRBV7-8|TRBJ1-1
CASSLGRTGMNTEAFF
TGTGCCAGCAGCTTAGGTCGGACAGGGATGAACACTGAAGCTTTCTTT
>NA|NA|TRBV15|TRBJ1-3
CATSDRRNTIYF
TGTGCCACCAGCGACAGGCGGAACACCATATATTTT
>NA|NA|TRBV5-6|TRBJ1-6
CASSLGSNNSPLHF
TGTGCCAGCAGCTTGGGTTCCAATAATTCACCCCTCCACTTT
>NA|NA|TRBV5-6|TRBJ1-3
CASSYDTFSGNTIYF
TGTGCCAGCAGTTACGACACATTCTCTGGAAACACCATATATTTT
>NA|NA|TRBV7-8|TRBJ1-4
CASSLGGNNEKLFF
TGTGCCAGCAGCTTGGGGGGGAATAATGAAAAACTGTTTTTT
>TRBD1|NA|TRBV5-1|TRBJ2-3
CASSLAGTVLGTQYF
TGCGCCAGCAGCTTGGCCGGGACAGTTTTGGGTACGCAGTATTTT
>NA|NA|TRBV28|TRBJ1-3
CASSSGGSGNTIYF
TGTGCCAGCAGTTCGGGGGGCTCTGGAAACACCATATATTTT
>NA|NA|TRBV6-6|TRBJ1-5
CASRAEFDQPQHF
TGTGCCAGCAGGGCGGAGTTCGATCAGCCCCAGCATTTT
>NA|NA|TRBV5-1|TRBJ2-1
CASSSNSNEQFF
TGCGCCAGCAGTTCTAATTCTAATGAGCAGTTCTTC
>NA|NA|TRBV19|TRBJ2-5
CASSISGHRGETQYF
TGTGCCAGTAGTATCTCGGGACACCGAGGGGAGACCCAGTACTTC
>NA|NA|TRBV27|TRBJ1-2
CASSLRGTDGYTF
TGTGCCAGCAGTTTACGAGGGACTGATGGCTACACCTTC
>NA|NA|TRBV5-5|TRBJ1-5
CASSKDTAPYQPQHF
TGTGCCAGCAGCAAGGACACTGCTCCGTATCAGCCCCAGCATTTT
>NA|NA|TRBV30|TRBJ2-2
CAWRQGMTGELFF
TGTGCCTGGAGACAGGGTATGACCGGGGAGCTGTTTTTT